This is a list of T cell receptor beta chains from one sample in a study of T cells in pancreatic ductal adenocarcinoma. Assay: immunoSEQ multiplex PCR; the TCRdb copy retains only in-frame clones and omits some. Here the sample spans over 100,000 clones, 90% to 95% being singletons. Sample: PBMCs. These receptors were taken from a human donor with pancreatic ductal adenocarcinoma. Each CDR3 is given with its conserved first and last residue. D genes are given only for firm matches. Size values are once, few and many counts, or a class for expanded clones, and some rows have none.

V,J,size,D,DNA,CDR3
TRBV25-1,TRBJ2-2,-,TRBD1,TGTGCCAGCAGCGGGACAGGGGGAGGCGGGGAGCTGTTTTTT,CASSGTGGGGELFF
TRBV11-1,TRBJ2-5,-,TRBD1,TGTGCCAGCAGTTGGGACAGTTCGGGGACCCAGTACTTC,CASSWDSSGTQYF
TRBV7-6,TRBJ2-5,-,-,TGTGCCTTGGAGGACGTTGGGGAGACCCAGTACTTC,CALEDVGETQYF
TRBV4-2,TRBJ2-7,-,TRBD1,TGTGCCAGCAGCCGTGGACAGGGGAACTCCGAGCAGTACTTC,CASSRGQGNSEQYF
TRBV30,TRBJ2-5,-,TRBD2,TGTGCCTGGAGTGTCAGGTTCCAGGGCGGGAGAGTGTACCGAGAGACCCAGTACTTC,CAWSVRFQGGRVYRETQYF
TRBV30,TRBJ1-4,once,-,TGTGCCTGGAGTGAGACCGGGAGCGGAAAACTGTTTTTT,CAWSETGSGKLFF
TRBV18,TRBJ1-5,-,-,TGTGCCAGCTCACCGACAGCGGGGCAGCCCCAGCATTTT,CASSPTAGQPQHF
TRBV30,TRBJ1-2,-,-,TGTGCCTGGAGTTTCAGGGACTTTCGCTATGGCTACACCTTC,CAWSFRDFRYGYTF
TRBV5-4,TRBJ2-2,-,TRBD1,TGTGCCAGCAGGACGCCTCCGGGACAGGGTACCACCGGGGAGCTGTTTTTT,CASRTPPGQGTTGELFF
TRBV30,TRBJ2-4,-,-,TGTGCCTGGAGTCGTGACAGAAAAAACATTCAGTACTTC,CAWSRDRKNIQYF
TRBV10-3,TRBJ1-4,once,-,TGTGCCGTAAGGGGTGGGAATGAAAAACTGTTTTTT,CAVRGGNEKLFF
TRBV9,TRBJ2-6,-,TRBD1,TGTGCCAGCAGCGCCCTTGGACGACAGGGACAAGGGAACTCTGGGGCCAACGTCCTGACTTTC,CASSALGRQGQGNSGANVLTF
TRBV28,TRBJ1-5,-,TRBD1,TGTGCCAGCAGTCCCAGGGGGGATCGAAGCAATCAGCCCCAGCATTTT,CASSPRGDRSNQPQHF
TRBV2,TRBJ2-7,-,TRBD1,TGTGCCAGCAGCATCGACAGGGGGGGTTGGAAGGAGCAGTACTTC,CASSIDRGGWKEQYF
TRBV5-1,TRBJ1-1,-,-,TGCGCCAGCAGGTTCGACCCAGCGGAACCGAACACTGAAGCTTTCTTT,CASRFDPAEPNTEAFF
TRBV23-1,TRBJ2-7,once,TRBD2,TGCGCCAGCAGTCAATCTCTAGCGGGAGTACCCTACGAGCAGTACTTC,CASSQSLAGVPYEQYF
TRBV10-3,TRBJ1-1,-,-,TGTGCCATCAGTCCGACAGGCAACACTGAAGCTTTCTTT,CAISPTGNTEAFF